The clone carrying this TCR beta chain was seen only a few times. Its target is not known. Sorted cell numbers of roughly 20,000 to 1,000,000, with 10%, 30% or 50% RNA, served as input for naive CD8 libraries. These data are taken from a study of molecular identifiers for immune sequencing clone quantification. Whole-study findings and limits: Barcode collisions between identical TCR molecules could shrink estimates of highly expanded clone sizes.

A single record per CDR3 protein comes from TCRdb applying MiXCR to the PCR reads. Seen here are 50,000 to 65,000 distinct CDR3 sequences, about 25% observed once, and the top ten hold 1.5% to 2%. CDR3 length: 13 residues. Germline V CDR1 and CDR2: MNHEY, SVGAGI. V was pared by 8 bases and J by 3 bases, with 13 bases between. The TCR sequence derives from a human donor in good health. Some libraries in this study had Jurkat cell RNA spiked in. The V call is TRBV6-5, the J call TRBJ2-5; D is unclear. Specimen: naive CD8+ T cells from blood, with Jurkat cell RNA spiked in. Subset specified: FACS-sorted CD8+CD4-CCR7+CD45RA+ naive T cells. CDR3 residues: CASGAGRKETQYF. The DNA of the CDR3 is TGTGCCAGCGGCGCTGGACGAAAAGAGACCCAGTACTTC.